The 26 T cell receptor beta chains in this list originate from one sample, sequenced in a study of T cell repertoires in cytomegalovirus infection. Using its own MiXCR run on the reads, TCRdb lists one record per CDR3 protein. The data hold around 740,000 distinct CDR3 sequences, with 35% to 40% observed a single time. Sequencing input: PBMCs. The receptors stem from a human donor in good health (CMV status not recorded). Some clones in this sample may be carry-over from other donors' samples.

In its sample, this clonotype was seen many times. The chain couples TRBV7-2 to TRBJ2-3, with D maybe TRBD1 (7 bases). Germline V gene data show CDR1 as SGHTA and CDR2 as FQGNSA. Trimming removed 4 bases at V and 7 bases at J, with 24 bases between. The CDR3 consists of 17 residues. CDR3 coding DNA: TGTGCCAGCAGCTCTCGGAGGGGACAGACGGATAGACATACGCAGTATTTT. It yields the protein CASSSRRGQTDRHTQYF.

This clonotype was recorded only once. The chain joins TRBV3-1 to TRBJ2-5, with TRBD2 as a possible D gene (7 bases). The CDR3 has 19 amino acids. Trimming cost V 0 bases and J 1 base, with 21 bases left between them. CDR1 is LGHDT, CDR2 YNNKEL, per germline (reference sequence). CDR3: CASSQDIGEGGLIQETQYF. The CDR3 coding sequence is TGTGCCAGCAGCCAAGATATTGGGGAGGGGGGGCTCATCCAAGAGACCCAGTACTTC.

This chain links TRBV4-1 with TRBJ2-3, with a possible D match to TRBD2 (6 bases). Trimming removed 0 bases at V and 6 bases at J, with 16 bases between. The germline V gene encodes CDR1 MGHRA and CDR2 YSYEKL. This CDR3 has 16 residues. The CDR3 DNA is TGCGCCAGCAGCCAAGATCCGGGCGGGGAGGCGGATACGCAGTATTTT. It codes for CASSQDPGGEADTQYF.

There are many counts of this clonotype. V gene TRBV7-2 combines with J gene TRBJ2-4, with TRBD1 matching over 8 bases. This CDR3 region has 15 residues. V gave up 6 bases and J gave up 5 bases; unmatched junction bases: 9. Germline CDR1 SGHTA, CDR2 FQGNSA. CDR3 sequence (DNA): TGTGCCAGCAGACTGGGGACAGGTTCCCAAAACATTCAGTACTTC. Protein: CASRLGTGSQNIQYF.

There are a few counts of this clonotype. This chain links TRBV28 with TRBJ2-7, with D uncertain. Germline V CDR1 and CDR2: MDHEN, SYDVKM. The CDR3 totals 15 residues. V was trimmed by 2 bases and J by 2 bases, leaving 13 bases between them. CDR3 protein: CASSLRIAAPYEQYF. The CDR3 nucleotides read TGTGCCAGCAGTTTACGAATCGCGGCTCCCTACGAGCAGTACTTC. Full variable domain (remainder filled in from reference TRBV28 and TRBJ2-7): DVKVTQSSRYLVKRTGEKVFLECVQDMDHENMFWYRQDPGLGLRLIYFSYDVKMKEKGDIPEGYSVSREKKERFSLILESASTNQTSMYLCASSLRIAAPYEQYFGPGTRLTVT.

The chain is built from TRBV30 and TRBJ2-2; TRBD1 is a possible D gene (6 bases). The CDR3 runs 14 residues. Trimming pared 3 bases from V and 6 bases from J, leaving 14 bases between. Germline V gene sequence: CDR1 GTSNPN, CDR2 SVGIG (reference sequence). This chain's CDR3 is CAWRGLGAAGELFF. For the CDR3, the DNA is TGTGCCTGGAGAGGGTTGGGGGCGGCCGGGGAGCTGTTTTTT.

The DNA of the CDR3 is TGTGCCAGCAGCCCCCCCCCCCCAGGGAGGCGACCTGGGGCCAACGTCCTGACTTTC. This sequence encodes CASSPPPPGRRPGANVLTF. V and J are TRBV7-9 and TRBJ2-6, with D perhaps matching TRBD2 (6 bases). Germline CDR1 reads SEHNR; CDR2 reads FQNEAQ (reference sequence). V shed 5 bases and J shed 2 bases, with 22 bases lying between them. The CDR3 is 19 residues long. The full variable domain, its missing parts supplied by reference TRBV7-9 and TRBJ2-6, is DTGVSQNPRHKITKRGQNVTFRCDPISEHNRLYWYRQTLGQGPEFLTYFQNEAQLEKSRLLSDRFSAERPKGSFSTLEIQRTEQGDSAMYLCASSPPPPGRRPGANVLTFGAGSRLTVL.

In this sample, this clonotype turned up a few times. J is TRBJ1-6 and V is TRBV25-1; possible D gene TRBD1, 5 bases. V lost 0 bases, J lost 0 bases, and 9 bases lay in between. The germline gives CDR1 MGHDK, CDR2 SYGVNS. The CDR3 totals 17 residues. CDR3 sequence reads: CASSEYRGLSYNSPLHF. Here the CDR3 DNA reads TGTGCCAGCAGTGAATATCGGGGACTCTCCTATAATTCACCCCTCCACTTT.

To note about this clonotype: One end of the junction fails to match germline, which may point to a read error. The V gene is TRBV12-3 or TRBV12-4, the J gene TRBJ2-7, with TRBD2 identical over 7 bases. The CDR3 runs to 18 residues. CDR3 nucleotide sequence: TGTTCCAGCAGTTTCCGCAGTGTGGGAGGGCCAGGCGCTTACGAGCAGTACTTC. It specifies CSSSFRSVGGPGAYEQYF.

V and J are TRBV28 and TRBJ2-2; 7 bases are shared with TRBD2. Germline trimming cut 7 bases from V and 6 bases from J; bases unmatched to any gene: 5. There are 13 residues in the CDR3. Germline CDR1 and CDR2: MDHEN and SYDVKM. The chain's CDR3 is CASTRGFAGELFF. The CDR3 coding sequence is TGTGCCAGCACGCGGGGGTTCGCCGGGGAGCTGTTTTTT.

This chain's CDR3 is CASSYSTGQGMNTEAFF. The DNA for the CDR3 is TGTGCCAGCAGTTACTCGACGGGACAGGGAATGAACACTGAAGCTTTCTTT. The chain is built from TRBV6-2 or TRBV6-3 and TRBJ1-1; 9 bases agree with TRBD1. The CDR3 length is 17 residues. The germline V gene has CDR1 MNHEY and CDR2 SVGEGT. V lost 0 bases and J lost 0; bases outside the gene matches: 5.

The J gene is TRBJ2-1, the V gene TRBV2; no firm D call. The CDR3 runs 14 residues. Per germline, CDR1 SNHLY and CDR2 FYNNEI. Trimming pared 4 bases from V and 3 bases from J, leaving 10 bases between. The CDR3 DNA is TGTGCCAGCAGTGGGACGTGGGGCTACAATGAGCAGTTCTTC. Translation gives CASSGTWGYNEQFF.

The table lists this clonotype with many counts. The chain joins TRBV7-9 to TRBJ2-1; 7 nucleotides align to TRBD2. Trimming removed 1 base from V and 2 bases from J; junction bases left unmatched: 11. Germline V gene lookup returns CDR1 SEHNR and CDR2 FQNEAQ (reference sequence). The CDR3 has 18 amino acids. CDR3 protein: CASSLGPSGLAAYNEQFF. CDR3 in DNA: TGTGCCAGCAGCTTAGGCCCATCAGGTCTAGCGGCCTACAATGAGCAGTTCTTC.

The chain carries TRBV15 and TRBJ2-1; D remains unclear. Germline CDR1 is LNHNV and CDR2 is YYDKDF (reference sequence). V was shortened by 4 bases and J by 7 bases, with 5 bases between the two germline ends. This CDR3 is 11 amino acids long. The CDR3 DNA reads TGTGCCACCAGCATGTTTAATGAGCAGTTCTTC. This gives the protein CATSMFNEQFF.

The CDR3, as DNA: TGTGCCAGCAGCCCGCCGCAGGGGGATGGCTACACCTTC. Its translation is CASSPPQGDGYTF. The chain carries TRBV5-6 and TRBJ1-2; 7 positions agree with TRBD1. The CDR3 is 13 amino acids. V trimming: 4 bases; J trimming: 6 bases; junction bases outside the gene matches: 6. The germline V gene has CDR1 SGHDT and CDR2 YYEEEE.

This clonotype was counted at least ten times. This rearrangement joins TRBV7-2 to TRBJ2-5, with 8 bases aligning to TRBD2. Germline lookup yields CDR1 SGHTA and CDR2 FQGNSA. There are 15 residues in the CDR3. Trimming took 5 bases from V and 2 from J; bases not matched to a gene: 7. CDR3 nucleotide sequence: TGTGCCAGCAGCCCCAACTCGGGGGGGCAAGAGACCCAGTACTTC. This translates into CASSPNSGGQETQYF.

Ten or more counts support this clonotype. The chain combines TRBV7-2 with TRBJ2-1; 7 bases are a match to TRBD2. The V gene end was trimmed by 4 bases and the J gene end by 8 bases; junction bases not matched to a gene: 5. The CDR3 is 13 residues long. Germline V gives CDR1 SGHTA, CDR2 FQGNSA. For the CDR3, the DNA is TGTGCCAGCAGCTCCGGGACTAACTATGAGCAGTTCTTC. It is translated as CASSSGTNYEQFF.

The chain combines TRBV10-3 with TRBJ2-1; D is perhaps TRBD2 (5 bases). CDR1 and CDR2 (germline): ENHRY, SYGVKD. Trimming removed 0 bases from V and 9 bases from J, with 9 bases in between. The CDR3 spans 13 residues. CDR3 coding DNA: TGTGCCATCAGTGAGTCGGGAGCTGCTGAGCAGTTCTTC. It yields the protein CAISESGAAEQFF.

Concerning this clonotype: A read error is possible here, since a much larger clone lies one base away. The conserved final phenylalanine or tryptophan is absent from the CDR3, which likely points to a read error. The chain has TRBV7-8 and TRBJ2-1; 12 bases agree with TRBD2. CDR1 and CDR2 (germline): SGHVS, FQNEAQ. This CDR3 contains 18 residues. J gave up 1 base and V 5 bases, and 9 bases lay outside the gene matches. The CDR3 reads CASSHGLAGFGSYNEQFL. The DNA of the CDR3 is TGTGCCAGCAGCCATGGACTAGCGGGATTCGGATCCTACAATGAGCAGTTCTTA.

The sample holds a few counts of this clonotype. The CDR3 loop reads CASSLHVLKNTGELFF. CDR3 DNA: TGTGCCAGCAGTTTACATGTCCTTAAGAACACCGGGGAGCTGTTTTTT. The chain links TRBV28 to TRBJ2-2, with D uncertain. The germline gives CDR1 MDHEN, CDR2 SYDVKM. V lost 2 bases to trimming and J lost 1 base, with 11 bases between them. CDR3 length: 16 amino acids. Looking up the rest from reference TRBV28 and TRBJ2-2 gives the full variable domain: DVKVTQSSRYLVKRTGEKVFLECVQDMDHENMFWYRQDPGLGLRLIYFSYDVKMKEKGDIPEGYSVSREKKERFSLILESASTNQTSMYLCASSLHVLKNTGELFFGEGSRLTVL.

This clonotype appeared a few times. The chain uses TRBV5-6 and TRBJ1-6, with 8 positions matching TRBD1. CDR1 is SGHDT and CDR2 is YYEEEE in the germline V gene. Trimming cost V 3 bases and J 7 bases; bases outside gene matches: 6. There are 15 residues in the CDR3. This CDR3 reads CASSSRRGPNSPLHF. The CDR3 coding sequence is TGTGCCAGCAGCTCGCGCAGGGGGCCCAATTCACCCCTCCACTTT.

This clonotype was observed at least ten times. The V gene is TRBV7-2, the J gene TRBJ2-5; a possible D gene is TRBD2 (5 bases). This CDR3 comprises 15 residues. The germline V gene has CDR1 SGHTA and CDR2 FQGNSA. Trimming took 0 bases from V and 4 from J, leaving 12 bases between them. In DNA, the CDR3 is TGTGCCAGCAGCTTAGCGGGCGGGTTCGGAGAGACCCAGTACTTC. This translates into CASSLAGGFGETQYF.

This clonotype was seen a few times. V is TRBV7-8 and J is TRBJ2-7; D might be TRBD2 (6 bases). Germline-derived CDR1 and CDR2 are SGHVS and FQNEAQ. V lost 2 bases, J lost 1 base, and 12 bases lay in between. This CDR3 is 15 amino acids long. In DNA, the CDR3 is TGTGCCAGCAGCTTAAATTTGGGGGGTTCCTACGAGCAGTACTTC. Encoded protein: CASSLNLGGSYEQYF.

CDR3 bases: TGTGCCATCAGTGTGGAGCTACCCGCTGAGCAGTTCTTC. Residues: CAISVELPAEQFF. The rearrangement joins TRBV10-3 to TRBJ2-1; D is undetermined. Looked up from germline, CDR1 is ENHRY and CDR2 is SYGVKD. There are 13 residues in the CDR3. V dropped 4 bases and J dropped 9 bases, with 13 bases sitting between them.

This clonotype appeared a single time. The CDR3 protein is CASSLGLATSSYEQYF. The DNA for the CDR3 is TGTGCCAGCAGTTTAGGGCTAGCGACGAGCTCCTACGAGCAGTACTTC. The J gene is TRBJ2-7, the V gene TRBV12-3 or TRBV12-4; TRBD2 is a possible D gene (6 bases). V lost 1 base to trimming and J lost 0 bases, with 13 bases between them. The CDR3 loop spans 16 amino acids.

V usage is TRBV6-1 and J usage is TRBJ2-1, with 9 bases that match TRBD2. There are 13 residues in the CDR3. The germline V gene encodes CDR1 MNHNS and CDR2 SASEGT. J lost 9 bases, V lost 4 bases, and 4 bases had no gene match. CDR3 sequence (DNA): TGTGCCAGCAGTGGACTAGCGGCCCGTGAGCAGTTCTTC. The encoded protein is CASSGLAAREQFF.